This T cell receptor beta chain was retrieved from a study of T cell responses to AZD1222 COVID-19 vaccine. Study-level findings and limits: Baseline seropositives among AZD1222 recipients totaled only six or seven. Clonal diversity may have been underestimated, and the donors were mostly white British, with more females than males. Elevations in Spike-specific TCR breadth and depth followed administration of two AZD1222 doses. Vaccine-related CD4 TCRs covered spike, predominating at 160-218 and 743-854.

Clones were sequenced by immunoSEQ multiplex PCR, and TCRdb holds only the in-frame ones, with some missing. In the table there are 100,000 to 150,000 clones, about 87% of which are singletons. The ends were cut back, 1 base at V and 9 bases at J, with 7 bases in the middle. The CDR3 is 13 amino acids. The germline V gene has CDR1 SGHAT and CDR2 FQNNGV. As for this clone: The antigen is unknown.

This specimen consisted of peripheral blood, obtained on day 0 of AZD1222 vaccination. This rearrangement joins TRBV11-2 to TRBJ1-6; D call uncertain. The clonotype comes from an adult in good health. Here the CDR3 DNA reads TGTGCCAGCAGCTTAGCTGAGGCTTCACCCCTCCACTTT. Its translation: CASSLAEASPLHF.